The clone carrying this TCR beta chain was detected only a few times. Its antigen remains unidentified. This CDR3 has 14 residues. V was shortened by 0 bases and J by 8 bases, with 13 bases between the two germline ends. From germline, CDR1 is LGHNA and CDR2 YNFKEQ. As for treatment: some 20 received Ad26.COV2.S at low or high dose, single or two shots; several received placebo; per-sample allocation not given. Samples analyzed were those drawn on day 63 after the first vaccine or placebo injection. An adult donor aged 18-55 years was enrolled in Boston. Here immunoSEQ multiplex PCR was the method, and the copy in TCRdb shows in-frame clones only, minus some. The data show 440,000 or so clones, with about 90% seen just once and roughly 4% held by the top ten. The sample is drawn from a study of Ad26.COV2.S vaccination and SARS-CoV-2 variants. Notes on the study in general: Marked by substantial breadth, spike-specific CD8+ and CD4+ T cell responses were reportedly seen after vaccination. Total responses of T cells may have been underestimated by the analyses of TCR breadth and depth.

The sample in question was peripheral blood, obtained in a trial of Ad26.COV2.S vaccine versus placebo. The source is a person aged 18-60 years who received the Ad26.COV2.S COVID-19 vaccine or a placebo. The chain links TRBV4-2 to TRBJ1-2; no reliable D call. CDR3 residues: CASSQELILEGYTF. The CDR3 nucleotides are TGTGCCAGCAGCCAAGAACTCATTCTCGAGGGCTACACCTTC.